These 20 T cell receptor beta chains were all obtained from the same sample, sequenced in a study of T cell responses to AZD1222 COVID-19 vaccine. Repertoires were generated with immunoSEQ multiplex PCR, while TCRdb's copy carries only in-frame clones and drops some. The sample contains approximately 99,000 clones, 86% of which appear only once. The sample was peripheral blood, taken on day 0 of AZD1222 vaccination. These receptors were taken from an adult in good health.

The table lists this clone with a few counts. V usage is TRBV11-2 and J usage is TRBJ2-1; 10 bases map to TRBD1. CDR1 is SGHAT, CDR2 FQNNGV, per germline. Unmatched junction bases numbered 6, after V lost 3 bases and J lost 7 bases. This CDR3 is built from 15 residues. CDR3 in amino acids: CASSFTGTGANEQFF. The CDR3, as DNA: TGTGCCAGCAGCTTTACCGGGACAGGGGCGAATGAGCAGTTCTTC.

V gene TRBV7-8 combines with J gene TRBJ1-5; D remains ambiguous. The CDR3 is 15 residues long. The germline CDR1 and CDR2 sequences are SGHVS and FQNEAQ. V lost 1 base to trimming and J lost 0 bases, with 7 bases between them. This chain's CDR3 is CASSLGGLSNQPQHF. DNA for the CDR3: TGTGCCAGCAGCTTAGGGGGTCTTAGCAATCAGCCCCAGCATTTT. The full variable domain, completed using reference TRBV7-8 and TRBJ1-5, is GAGVSQSPRYKVAKRGQDVALRCDPISGHVSLFWYQQALGQGPEFLTYFQNEAQLDKSGLPSDRFFAERPEGSVSTLKIQRTQQEDSAVYLCASSLGGLSNQPQHFGDGTRLSIL.

This sequence joins TRBV6-5 and TRBJ2-1, with 7 bases that match TRBD1. Germline lookup yields CDR1 MNHEY and CDR2 SVGAGI. V lost 5 bases and J lost 6; bases outside the gene matches: 4. This CDR3 comprises 13 residues. CDR3 region: CASSTGTVNEQFF. CDR3 in DNA: TGTGCCAGCAGTACCGGGACAGTCAATGAGCAGTTCTTC.

This chain links TRBV5-6 with TRBJ1-5; TRBD1 agrees at 8 bases. There are 18 residues in the CDR3. Germline V gene sequence: CDR1 SGHDT, CDR2 YYEEEE. J gave up 2 bases and V 0 bases, and 10 bases lay outside the gene matches. The CDR3, as DNA: TGTGCCAGCAGCTTGGGGGACAGGTCTCCAAGGGGCAATCAGCCCCAGCATTTT. Amino acids: CASSLGDRSPRGNQPQHF.

The chain is built from TRBV5-1 and TRBJ1-1; D gene uncertain. From germline, CDR1 is SGHRS and CDR2 YFSETQ. CDR3 length: 12 residues. Trimming removed 3 bases from V and 1 base from J, with 4 bases in between. CDR3 DNA sequence: TGCGCCAGCAGCTCACCGAACACTGAAGCTTTCTTT. Translated, it gives CASSSPNTEAFF.

This chain joins TRBV11-2 and TRBJ2-7, with 7 bases fitting TRBD1. Germline trimming cut 5 bases from V and 2 bases from J; bases unmatched to any gene: 9. This CDR3 has 15 residues. Germline CDR1 reads SGHAT; CDR2 reads FQNNGV. CDR3 sequence: CASSQPAGGPYEQYF. CDR3 coding DNA: TGTGCCAGCAGCCAGCCCGCAGGGGGACCCTACGAGCAGTACTTC.

The chain recombines TRBV3-1 (or the pseudogene TRBV3-2) with TRBJ2-5, with 7 bases fitting TRBD1. CDR3 length equals 11 residues. The trim removed 5 bases at V and 13 bases at J, leaving 7 bases unmatched. CDR1 is LGHDT, CDR2 YNNKEL, per germline (reference sequence). CDR3 bases: TGTGCCAGCAGCGAACAGGGGACGTGGTACTTC. It translates to CASSEQGTWYF.

V is TRBV7-3 and J is TRBJ2-2; 13 nucleotides match TRBD2. The CDR3 is made up of 15 amino acids. Germline CDR1 SGHTA, CDR2 FQGTGA. The J segment lost 8 bases and the V segment lost 5 bases, leaving 5 bases of the junction unmatched. The CDR3, as DNA: TGTGCCAGCAGCGCGACTAGCGGGGGGATTGGGGAGCTGTTTTTT. Translation gives CASSATSGGIGELFF. Full variable domain (rest looked up from reference TRBV7-3 and TRBJ2-2): GAGVSQTPSNKVTEKGKYVELRCDPISGHTALYWYRQSLGQGPEFLIYFQGTGAADDSGLPNDRFFAVRPEGSVSTLKIQRTERGDSAVYLCASSATSGGIGELFFGEGSRLTVL.

V gene TRBV19 combines with J gene TRBJ1-5; no clear D gene. V was pared by 3 bases and J by 7 bases, with 10 bases between. The germline gives CDR1 LNHDA, CDR2 SQIVND (reference sequence). The CDR3 is 13 amino acids. This chain's CDR3 is CASSMAAWQPQHF. CDR3 nucleotides: TGTGCCAGTAGTATGGCTGCGTGGCAGCCCCAGCATTTT.

This chain connects TRBV15 to TRBJ1-4; tentatively, D is TRBD1 (5 bases). The CDR3 totals 15 residues. Germline values: CDR1 LNHNV, CDR2 YYDKDF (reference sequence). Trimming removed 5 bases from V and 7 bases from J, with 17 bases in between. The CDR3 is CATSPLVGAGEKLFF. CDR3 coding DNA: TGTGCCACCAGCCCCCTTGTCGGGGCGGGTGAAAAACTGTTTTTT.

This rearrangement joins TRBV7-8 to TRBJ1-2; D is undetermined. The CDR3 sequence is 13 residues long. The germline V and J ends were trimmed by 5 bases and 0 bases, with 7 bases remaining between them. CDR1 is SGHVS, CDR2 FQNEAQ, per germline. The CDR3 loop is CASSTGTNYGYTF. The CDR3 bases are TGTGCCAGCAGCACCGGGACTAACTATGGCTACACCTTC.

The chain links TRBV6-5 to TRBJ2-5, with 8 bases aligning to TRBD2. Germline CDR1 MNHEY, CDR2 SVGAGI. The CDR3 totals 14 residues. The V and J ends lost 7 bases and 5 bases, in that order; junction bases with no gene match: 9. The CDR3 is CASTPGTSMETQYF. CDR3 nucleotide sequence: TGTGCCAGCACCCCCGGGACTAGTATGGAGACCCAGTACTTC.

The chain carries TRBV5-4 and TRBJ1-6, with TRBD1 matching 7 bases. After removal of 0 bases from V and 6 bases from J, the junction contained 3 bases not matched to a gene. This CDR3 comprises 15 residues. Germline assignment: CDR1 SGHNT and CDR2 YYREEE (reference sequence). The chain's CDR3 is CASSLGPGGNSPLHF. DNA for the CDR3: TGTGCCAGCAGCTTGGGGCCAGGGGGTAATTCACCCCTCCACTTT. Variable domain in full (rest from reference TRBV5-4 and TRBJ1-6): ETGVTQSPTHLIKTRGQQVTLRCSSQSGHNTVSWYQQALGQGPQFIFQYYREEENGRGNFPPRFSGLQFPNYSSELNVNALELDDSALYLCASSLGPGGNSPLHFGNGTRLTVT.

The gene calls are TRBV27 and TRBJ2-1; D assignment may be TRBD1 or TRBD2 (5 bases each). Germline loops: CDR1 MNHEY, CDR2 SMNVEV (reference sequence). Trimming pared 5 bases from V and 8 bases from J, leaving 19 bases between. The CDR3 sequence is 15 residues long. This chain's CDR3 is CASSNPREPLYEQFF. CDR3 DNA sequence: TGTGCCAGCAGTAACCCCAGGGAGCCCCTCTATGAGCAGTTCTTC.

V and J are TRBV4-3 and TRBJ1-2; D is undetermined. Germline values: CDR1 LGHNA, CDR2 YSLEER. Trimming left V 0 bases short and J 4 bases short, with 12 bases between. There are 15 residues in the CDR3. The CDR3 reads CASSQDVGMGYGYTF. CDR3 nucleotide sequence: TGCGCCAGCAGCCAAGATGTGGGGATGGGCTATGGCTACACCTTC.

A single count supports this clone. This rearrangement joins TRBV19 to TRBJ2-3; TRBD1 aligns across 8 bases. The CDR3 runs 17 residues. Trimming at V came to 7 bases and at J to 1 base, leaving 13 bases not matched to a gene. Germline V gene sequence: CDR1 LNHDA, CDR2 SQIVND (reference sequence). This CDR3 reads CASTPWGSRGRTDTQYF. The DNA of the CDR3 is TGTGCCAGTACCCCATGGGGGAGCAGGGGGCGCACAGATACGCAGTATTTT.

The rearrangement joins TRBV12-3 or TRBV12-4 to TRBJ1-1; D is undetermined. V was trimmed by 6 bases and J by 8 bases, leaving 13 bases between them. The CDR3 has 12 residues. CDR3 in amino acids: CASSLKGSEAFF. The CDR3 DNA reads as TGTGCCAGCAGCTTGAAGGGCAGCGAAGCTTTCTTT.

The rearrangement joins TRBV9 to TRBJ1-2; D not resolved. The CDR3 spans 15 residues. V lost 2 bases, J lost 6 bases, and 17 bases lay in between. Looked up from germline, CDR1 is SGDLS and CDR2 is YYNGEE. CDR3 nucleotide sequence: TGTGCCAGCAGCGTGGGCAGTTGGGGAATGAATGGCTACACCTTC. It is translated as CASSVGSWGMNGYTF.

This chain joins TRBV5-1 and TRBJ1-1; tentative D call: TRBD1 (6 bases). Trimming stripped 4 bases from V and 5 bases from J, with 15 bases between. This CDR3 is 14 amino acids long. Per germline, CDR1 SGHRS and CDR2 YFSETQ. CDR3 region: CASSTGTLRTEAFF. DNA of the CDR3: TGCGCCAGCAGCACCGGGACACTCAGGACTGAAGCTTTCTTT.

DNA of the CDR3: TGTGCCAGCAGCTTAGGGGTCTACTACAATGAGCAGTTCTTC. As protein: CASSLGVYYNEQFF. V usage is TRBV7-2 and J usage is TRBJ2-1, with no clear D. Per the germline V gene, CDR1 is SGHTA and CDR2 is FQGNSA. Trimming took 1 base from V and 3 from J, leaving 7 bases between them. This CDR3 region has 14 residues. Based on the CDR3 plus reference TRBV7-2 and TRBJ2-1, the full variable domain is GAGVSQSPSNKVTEKGKDVELRCDPISGHTALYWYRQSLGQGLEFLIYFQGNSAPDKSGLPSDRFSAERTGGSVSTLTIQRTQQEDSAVYLCASSLGVYYNEQFFGPGTRLTVL.